Sequencing of this T cell receptor beta chain was carried out in a study of blood T cell repertoires in COVID-19. Only in-frame clones appear in the TCRdb table, and some are missing; sequencing was by immunoSEQ multiplex PCR. Of more than 150,000 clones in the sample, approximately 80% were seen once. The germline V gene encodes CDR1 SEHNR and CDR2 FQNEAQ (reference sequence). This CDR3 contains 14 residues. Trimming took 2 bases from V and 0 from J, leaving 7 bases between them. This receptor was obtained from a woman older than 75 with COVID-19, enrolled during active disease. This chain links TRBV7-9 with TRBJ1-1; D not certain. The sequenced material came from peripheral blood. CDR3 coding DNA: TGTGCCAGCAGCTTACTCCAGGTGAACACTGAAGCTTTCTTT. Protein: CASSLLQVNTEAFF. Together with reference TRBV7-9 and TRBJ1-1, the CDR3 gives the full variable domain: DTGVSQNPRHKITKRGQNVTFRCDPISEHNRLYWYRQTLGQGPEFLTYFQNEAQLEKSRLLSDRFSAERPKGSFSTLEIQRTEQGDSAMYLCASSLLQVNTEAFFGQGTRLTVV.